The sequence of this T cell receptor beta chain was determined in a study of cytomegalovirus exposure and HLA in healthy donors. Overall study: Previous work identified 117 million unique TCR beta sequences from around 170 million T cells. Researchers found that roughly 77% of around 400 genotyped donors fell within the Caucasian-associated ancestry cluster. Whole-study findings and limits: In a later analysis, compared with equally common non-associated chains, HLA-associated beta chains were more expanded.

V trimming: 0 bases; J trimming: 8 bases; junction bases outside the gene matches: 9. The germline V gene encodes CDR1 SGHRS and CDR2 YFSETQ. This CDR3 region has 16 residues. On this clone: Its antigen is not identified.

Every donor was a healthy person donating bone marrow. Researchers ran the PCR with 60 Vbeta and 13 Jbeta primers. Here immunoSEQ multiplex PCR was the method, and the copy in TCRdb shows in-frame clones only, minus some. The top ten clones hold 4.2% of a sample with around 140,000 clones, approximately 75% of them seen once. Specimen: PBMCs. This sequence was found in a man aged 50 to 60 in good health and CMV-seropositive. V and J are TRBV5-1 and TRBJ2-1, with 9 bases identical to TRBD2. DNA of the CDR3: TGCGCCAGCAGCTTGGGTGCGGGGGGGATGCGGGATGAGCAGTTCTTC. Its protein is CASSLGAGGMRDEQFF. Full variable domain (outside the CDR3, taken from reference TRBV5-1 and TRBJ2-1): KAGVTQTPRYLIKTRGQQVTLSCSPISGHRSVSWYQQTPGQGLQFLFEYFSETQRNKGNFPGRFSGRQFSNSRSEMNVSTLELGDSALYLCASSLGAGGMRDEQFFGPGTRLTVL.